These T cell receptor beta chains were read from a single sample in a study of blood T cell repertoires in COVID-19. Data came from immunoSEQ multiplex PCR; TCRdb stores just in-frame clones and leaves some out. The table records under 300,000 clones, roughly 86% of them present only once. Sequences were obtained from peripheral blood. The source of these receptors is a man aged 80 or over with acute or convalescent COVID-19. Both conserved end residues are part of each CDR3. D genes are given only for firm matches. Part of the rows lack a size; the others show once, few, many or a class for expanded clones.

TRBV6-5	.	TRBD1	TRBJ1-1	TGTGCCAGCAGTTTTGACAGGGGCACTGAAGCTTTCTTT	CASSFDRGTEAFF
TRBV4-1	.	TRBD1	TRBJ2-2	TGCGCCAGCAGCCTCTCCAGGGGGAATAACGGGGAGCTGTTTTTT	CASSLSRGNNGELFF
TRBV10-3	.	TRBD1	TRBJ2-7	TGTGCCATCAGTGAGTCCGGGGTAGGGACAGGAGCCTACGAGCAGTACTTC	CAISESGVGTGAYEQYF
TRBV12-3/TRBV12-4	.	.	TRBJ2-3	TGTGCCAGCAGTTCCCTTGGCACAGATACGCAGTATTTT	CASSSLGTDTQYF
TRBV5-1	.	TRBD2	TRBJ2-2	TGCGCCAGCAGCTTGGTTCAGCGGGAGCTTTCCGGGGAGCTGTTTTTT	CASSLVQRELSGELFF
TRBV4-3	.	.	TRBJ1-1	TGCGCCAGCAGCCAAGAAATAAGGGGGACTGAAGCTTTCTTT	CASSQEIRGTEAFF
TRBV19	.	.	TRBJ1-1	TGTGCCAGTAGTTATATGAACACTGAAGCTTTCTTT	CASSYMNTEAFF
TRBV5-5	few	.	TRBJ1-5	TGTGCCAGCGCAGGGGTGATTAATAGCAATCAGCCCCAGCATTTT	CASAGVINSNQPQHF
TRBV6-5	once	.	TRBJ1-1	TGTGCCAGCAGTTACTCGACAGGCACTGAAGCTTTCTTT	CASSYSTGTEAFF
TRBV6-6	.	.	TRBJ1-4	TGTGCCAGCAGCTCGGGAACCGTGGAACTGTTTTTT	CASSSGTVELFF
TRBV19	.	.	TRBJ2-3	TGTGCCAGTATGAGGGGGATTTCATATACAGATACGCAGTATTTT	CASMRGISYTDTQYF
TRBV20-1	.	.	TRBJ2-5	TGCAGTGCTAGTGCCCTTAGGGGTACAGAGACCCAGTACTTC	CSASALRGTETQYF
TRBV5-1	.	.	TRBJ1-2	TGCGCCAGCAGAAACCTTGCAGGGACTCGCGGCTACACCTTC	CASRNLAGTRGYTF
TRBV5-1	.	.	TRBJ2-3	TGCGCCAGCAGCGGGGCATCTCGCACAGATACGCAGTATTTT	CASSGASRTDTQYF
TRBV6-1	.	TRBD1	TRBJ1-2	TGTGCCAGCAGTGATGGCGTACCGGGACAGGACATCTTAAACTATGGCTACACCTTC	CASSDGVPGQDILNYGYTF
TRBV7-3	.	.	TRBJ2-3	TGTGCCAGCAGCTTAGTTCCCGGCACAGATACGCAGTATTTT	CASSLVPGTDTQYF
TRBV2	few	.	TRBJ1-3	TGTGCCAGCATGTTGGACAGCTCTGGAAACACCATATATTTT	CASMLDSSGNTIYF
TRBV7-2	once	.	TRBJ1-4	TGTGCCAGCAGCTTAGGAGGTTTACAGGGAGGGGAAAAACTGTTTTTT	CASSLGGLQGGEKLFF
TRBV9	.	.	TRBJ2-3	TGTGCCAGCAGCGTAGGGCCGACAAGCACAGATACGCAGTATTTT	CASSVGPTSTDTQYF
TRBV6-5	few	TRBD1	TRBJ1-2	TGTGCCAGCAGGCCTACAGGGGTTGATGGCTACACCTTC	CASRPTGVDGYTF
TRBV29-1	.	TRBD1	TRBJ1-1	TGCAGCGTTGAGACAGGGGCAAACACTGAAGCTTTCTTT	CSVETGANTEAFF
TRBV7-9	.	.	TRBJ1-4	TGTGCCAGCAGCTTGGGGGCGACTGAAAAACTGTTTTTT	CASSLGATEKLFF
TRBV11-3	.	.	TRBJ2-7	TGTGCCAGCAGTTCCGGGGTAAACTCCTACGAGCAGTACTTC	CASSSGVNSYEQYF
TRBV7-2	.	TRBD1	TRBJ1-5	TGTGCCAGCAGCCAGGGGGGAAGACAGCCCCAGCATTTT	CASSQGGRQPQHF
TRBV12-3/TRBV12-4	.	.	TRBJ2-2	TGTGCCAGCAGTTTAGGGCAGACCGGGGAGCTGTTTTTT	CASSLGQTGELFF
TRBV28	.	TRBD1	TRBJ1-2	TGTGCCAGCAGTTTGCCGGGACAGATATATTCTAACTATGGCTACACCTTC	CASSLPGQIYSNYGYTF
TRBV7-2	.	TRBD2	TRBJ2-3	TGTGCCAGCAGCTCATGGACTAGCGAAGATACGCAGTATTTT	CASSSWTSEDTQYF
TRBV19	.	.	TRBJ2-3	TGTGCCAGTAGTCCAGGCGGGATATACACAGATACGCAGTATTTT	CASSPGGIYTDTQYF
TRBV12-2	.	.	TRBJ2-3	TGTGCAAGTCGCTTAGCGGGGTCTAGCGGGGATACGCAGTATTTT	CASRLAGSSGDTQYF
TRBV19	.	TRBD1	TRBJ1-1	TGTGCCAGTAGTATGGCAGGGGGGATGATGAACACTGAAGCTTTCTTT	CASSMAGGMMNTEAFF
TRBV6-6	.	.	TRBJ2-7	TGTGCCAGCAGTTACGGGGGGACCCTCTACGAGCAGTACTTC	CASSYGGTLYEQYF
TRBV28	few	TRBD1	TRBJ2-5	TGTGCCAGCAGTTCCCCAGGGACAGTACAAGAGACCCAGTACTTC	CASSSPGTVQETQYF
TRBV29-1	.	TRBD1	TRBJ1-2	TGCAGCGTTGAAAGGTCCCCGGGACAGGGGAGTGGCTACACCTTC	CSVERSPGQGSGYTF
TRBV10-3	.	TRBD1	TRBJ1-2	TGTGCCATCCAGGGGACAGGGGCTGGCTACACCTTC	CAIQGTGAGYTF
TRBV6-5	.	.	TRBJ1-6	TGTGCCAGCAGTTACTCGAGTCCGGGAATGAATTCACCCCTCCACTTT	CASSYSSPGMNSPLHF
TRBV19	.	.	TRBJ2-2	TGTGCCAGTAAGCGCAACACCGGGGAGCTGTTTTTT	CASKRNTGELFF
TRBV4-1	.	.	TRBJ1-6	TGCGCCAGCAGCCAAGAGACTACTTCGACACCCCTCCACTTT	CASSQETTSTPLHF
TRBV5-6	.	.	TRBJ1-3	TGTGCCAGCAGGAGGTTCTCTGGAAACACCATATATTTT	CASRRFSGNTIYF
TRBV29-1	.	.	TRBJ1-1	TGCAGCGTTGTCACGGGGGGGATCGCGGCTGAAGCTTTCTTT	CSVVTGGIAAEAFF
TRBV5-1	.	.	TRBJ1-2	TGCGCCAGCAGCTTTCCAGGGCGAGCTAACTATGGCTACACCTTC	CASSFPGRANYGYTF
TRBV28	.	.	TRBJ1-2	TGTGCCAGCAGCTCTTTTAACTATGGCTACACCTTC	CASSSFNYGYTF
TRBV5-1	.	.	TRBJ2-1	TGCGCCAGCAGCTTGGCTAGCGTCGGCTACAATGAGCAGTTCTTC	CASSLASVGYNEQFF
TRBV9	.	TRBD1	TRBJ1-2	TGTGCCAGCAGCGTAGGACAGGGGGCAGGTGGCTACACCTTC	CASSVGQGAGGYTF
TRBV6-6	.	TRBD1	TRBJ1-2	TGTGCCAGCAGTGCGACAGGGGATCGGGGCTACACCTTC	CASSATGDRGYTF
TRBV6-6	.	TRBD1	TRBJ1-6	TGTGCCGGTTCAGGGGGGCTGTCCTATAATTCACCCCTCCACTTT	CAGSGGLSYNSPLHF
TRBV27	.	TRBD2	TRBJ2-7	TGTGCCGCACGACCCGGACTAGCGGGCTCCTACGAGCAGTACTTC	CAARPGLAGSYEQYF
TRBV28	.	TRBD2	TRBJ2-1	TGTGCCAGCAGTTTATCAGCGGGAACCAATGAGCAGTTCTTC	CASSLSAGTNEQFF
TRBV18	.	TRBD1	TRBJ2-7	TGTGCCAGCTCACCGGGACAGGGCGTGTTTGGCGAGCAGTACTTC	CASSPGQGVFGEQYF
TRBV28	.	TRBD1	TRBJ1-1	TGTGCCAGCAGTTTACCGCCGGGACAGGGGCCTGAAGCTTTCTTT	CASSLPPGQGPEAFF
TRBV25-1	.	TRBD2	TRBJ2-3	TGTGCCAGCAGAGCGGGAGGGTGGGCAGATACGCAGTATTTT	CASRAGGWADTQYF
TRBV5-6	.	.	TRBJ1-2	TGTGCCAGCAGCCCTAAGACAGCTAACTATGGCTACACCTTC	CASSPKTANYGYTF
TRBV9	.	.	TRBJ1-5	TGTGCCAGTCAAAAGGTGGGGGGGCGTTGGAGCAATCAGCCCCAGCATTTT	CASQKVGGRWSNQPQHF
TRBV5-1	.	.	TRBJ1-3	TGCGCCAGCAGCTTGGCCGGCAAGACTTATGGAAACACCATATATTTT	CASSLAGKTYGNTIYF
TRBV6-5	few	.	TRBJ1-6	TGTGCCAGCACCAAGGGGTATTCACCCCTCCACTTT	CASTKGYSPLHF
TRBV4-1	.	TRBD2	TRBJ2-1	TGCGCCAGCCAATGGGCCCTTCGGACTAGTGGGTACAATGAGCAGTTCTTC	CASQWALRTSGYNEQFF
TRBV3-1/TRBV3-2	once	.	TRBJ1-1	TGTGCCAGCAGCCTCGGCGGCGGTCTTGCAGATTTCTTT	CASSLGGGLADFF
TRBV28	.	TRBD1	TRBJ1-2	TGTGCCAGCAGCGGACAGGTCCCCTATGGCTACACCTTC	CASSGQVPYGYTF
TRBV20-1	.	TRBD1	TRBJ2-5	TGCAGTGCTAGTACAGGACAGGGGGTGCCCCCGAGGGAGACCCAGTACTTC	CSASTGQGVPPRETQYF